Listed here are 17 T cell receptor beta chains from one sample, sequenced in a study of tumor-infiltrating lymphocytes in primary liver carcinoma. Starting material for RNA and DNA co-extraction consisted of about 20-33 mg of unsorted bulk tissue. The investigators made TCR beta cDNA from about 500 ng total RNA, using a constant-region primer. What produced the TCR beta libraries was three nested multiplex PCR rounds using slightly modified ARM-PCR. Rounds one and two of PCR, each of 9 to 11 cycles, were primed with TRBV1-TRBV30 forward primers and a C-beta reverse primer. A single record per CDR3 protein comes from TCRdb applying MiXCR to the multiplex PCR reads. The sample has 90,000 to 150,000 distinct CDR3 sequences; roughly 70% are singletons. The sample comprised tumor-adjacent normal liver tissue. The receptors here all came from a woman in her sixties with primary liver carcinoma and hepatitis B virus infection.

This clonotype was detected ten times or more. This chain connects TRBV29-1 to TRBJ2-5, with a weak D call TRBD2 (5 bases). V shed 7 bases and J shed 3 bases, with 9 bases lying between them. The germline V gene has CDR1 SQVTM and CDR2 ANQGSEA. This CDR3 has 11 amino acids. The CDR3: CSADWEETQYF. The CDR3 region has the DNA TGCAGCGCGGACTGGGAAGAGACCCAGTACTTC.

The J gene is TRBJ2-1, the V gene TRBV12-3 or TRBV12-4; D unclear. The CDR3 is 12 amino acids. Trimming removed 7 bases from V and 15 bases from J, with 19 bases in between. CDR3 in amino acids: CASNAPQQRPFF. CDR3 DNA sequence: TGTGCCAGCAATGCTCCTCAGCAAAGGCCGTTCTTC.

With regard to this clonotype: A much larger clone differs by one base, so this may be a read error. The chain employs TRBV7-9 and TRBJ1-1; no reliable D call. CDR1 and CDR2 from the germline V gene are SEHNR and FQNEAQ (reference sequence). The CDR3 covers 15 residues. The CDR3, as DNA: TGTGTCAGCAGCCTATCCGGGATGGGGAACACTGAAGCTTTCTTT. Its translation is CVSSLSGMGNTEAFF.

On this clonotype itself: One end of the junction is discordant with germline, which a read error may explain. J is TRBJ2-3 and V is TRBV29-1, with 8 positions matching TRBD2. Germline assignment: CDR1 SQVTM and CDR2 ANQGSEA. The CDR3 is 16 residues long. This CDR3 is CSVLGLPGGPGDTQYF. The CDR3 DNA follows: TGCAGCGTCCTAGGACTACCGGGAGGGCCTGGAGATACACAGTATTTT.

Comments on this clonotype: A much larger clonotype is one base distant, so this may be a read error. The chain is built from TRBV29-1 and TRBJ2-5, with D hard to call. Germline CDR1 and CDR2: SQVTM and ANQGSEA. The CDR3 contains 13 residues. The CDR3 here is CSVELPAQETQCF. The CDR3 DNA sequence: TGCAGCGTTGAACTACCCGCGCAAGAGACCCAGTGCTTC.

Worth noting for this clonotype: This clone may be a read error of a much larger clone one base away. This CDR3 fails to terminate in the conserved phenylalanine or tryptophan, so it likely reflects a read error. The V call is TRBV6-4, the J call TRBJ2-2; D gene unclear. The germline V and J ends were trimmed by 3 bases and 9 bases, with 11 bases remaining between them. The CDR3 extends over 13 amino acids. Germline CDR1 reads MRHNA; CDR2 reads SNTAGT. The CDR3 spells CASSDTSSRELFI. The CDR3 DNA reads TGTGCCAGCAGTGATACGTCGTCGCGGGAGCTGTTTATT.

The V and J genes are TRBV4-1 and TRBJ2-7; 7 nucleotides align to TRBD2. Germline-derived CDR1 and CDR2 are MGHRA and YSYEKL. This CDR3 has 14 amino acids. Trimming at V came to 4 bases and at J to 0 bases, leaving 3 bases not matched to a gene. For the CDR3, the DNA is TGCGCCAGCAGCCTCCGGACTAGCTCCTACGAGCAGTACTTC. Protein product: CASSLRTSSYEQYF.

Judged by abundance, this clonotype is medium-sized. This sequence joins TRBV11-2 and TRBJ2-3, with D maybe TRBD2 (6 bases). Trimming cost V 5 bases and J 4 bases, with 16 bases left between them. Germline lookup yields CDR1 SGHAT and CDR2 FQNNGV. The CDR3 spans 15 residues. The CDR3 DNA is TGTGCCAGCAGCGTGGGGGGAGGACCGGCAGATACGCAGTATTTT. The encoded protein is CASSVGGGPADTQYF.

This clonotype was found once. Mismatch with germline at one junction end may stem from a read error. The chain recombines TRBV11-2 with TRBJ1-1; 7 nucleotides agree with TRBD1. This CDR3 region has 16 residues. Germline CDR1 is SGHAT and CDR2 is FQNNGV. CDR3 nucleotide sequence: TGTGCAAGCAACTCCTTAACAGGGGATTGGAACACTGAAGCTATCTTT. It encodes CASNSLTGDWNTEAIF.

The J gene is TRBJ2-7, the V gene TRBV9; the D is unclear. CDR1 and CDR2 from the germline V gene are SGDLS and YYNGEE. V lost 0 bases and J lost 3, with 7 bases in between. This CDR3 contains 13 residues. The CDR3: CASSVGMGYEQYF. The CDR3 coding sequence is TGTGCCAGCAGCGTAGGTATGGGCTACGAGCAGTACTTC.

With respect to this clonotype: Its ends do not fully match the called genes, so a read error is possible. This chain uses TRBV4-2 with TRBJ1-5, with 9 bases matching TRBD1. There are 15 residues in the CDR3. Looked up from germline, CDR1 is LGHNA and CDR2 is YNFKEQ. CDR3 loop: CPSSQDGQGSHPQHF. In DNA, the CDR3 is TGTCCCAGCAGCCAAGATGGACAGGGGAGTCACCCCCAGCATTTT.

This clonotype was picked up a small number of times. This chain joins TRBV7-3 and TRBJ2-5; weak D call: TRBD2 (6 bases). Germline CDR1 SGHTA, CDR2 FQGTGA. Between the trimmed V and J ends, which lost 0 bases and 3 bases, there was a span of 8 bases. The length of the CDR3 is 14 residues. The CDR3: CASSLTGGEETQYF. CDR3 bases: TGTGCCAGCAGCTTAACGGGAGGAGAAGAGACCCAGTACTTC.

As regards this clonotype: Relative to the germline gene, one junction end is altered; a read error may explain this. As DNA, the CDR3 is TGTACCAGCAGCTTAAGGGGGACTTACACCAATGAGCAGTTCTTC. It yields the protein CTSSLRGTYTNEQFF. The rearrangement links TRBV11-2 to TRBJ2-1; D tentatively reads TRBD1 or TRBD2 (6 bases each). The CDR3 runs to 15 residues. Germline V gene lookup returns CDR1 SGHAT and CDR2 FQNNGV.

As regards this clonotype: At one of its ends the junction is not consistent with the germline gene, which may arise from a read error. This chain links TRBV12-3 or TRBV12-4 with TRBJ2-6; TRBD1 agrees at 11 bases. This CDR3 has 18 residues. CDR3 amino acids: CASSPRTGGSSGVNVLTF. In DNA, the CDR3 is TGTGCTAGCAGTCCTCGGACAGGGGGCTCCTCTGGGGTCAACGTCCTGACTTTC.

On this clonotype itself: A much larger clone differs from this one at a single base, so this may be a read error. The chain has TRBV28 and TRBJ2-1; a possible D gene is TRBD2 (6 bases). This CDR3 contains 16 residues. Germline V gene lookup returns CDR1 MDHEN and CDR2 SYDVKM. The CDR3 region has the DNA TGTGCCAGCAGTCCCCAGTGGAGGGGAGTCAACAATGAGAAGTTCTTC. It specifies CASSPQWRGVNNEKFF.

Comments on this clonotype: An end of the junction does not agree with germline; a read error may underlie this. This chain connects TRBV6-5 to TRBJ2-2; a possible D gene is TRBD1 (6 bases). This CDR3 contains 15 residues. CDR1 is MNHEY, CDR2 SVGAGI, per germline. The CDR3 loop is CTSNKIPDSTGDLFF. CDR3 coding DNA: TGTACCAGCAATAAAATTCCGGACAGCACCGGGGATCTGTTTTTT.

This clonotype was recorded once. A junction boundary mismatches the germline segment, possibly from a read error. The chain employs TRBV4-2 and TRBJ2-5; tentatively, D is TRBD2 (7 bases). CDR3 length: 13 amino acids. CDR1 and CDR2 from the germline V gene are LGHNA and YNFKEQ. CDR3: CASGSEGGETQYF. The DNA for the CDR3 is TGTGCCAGCGGCTCAGAAGGGGGGGAGACCCAGTACTTT.